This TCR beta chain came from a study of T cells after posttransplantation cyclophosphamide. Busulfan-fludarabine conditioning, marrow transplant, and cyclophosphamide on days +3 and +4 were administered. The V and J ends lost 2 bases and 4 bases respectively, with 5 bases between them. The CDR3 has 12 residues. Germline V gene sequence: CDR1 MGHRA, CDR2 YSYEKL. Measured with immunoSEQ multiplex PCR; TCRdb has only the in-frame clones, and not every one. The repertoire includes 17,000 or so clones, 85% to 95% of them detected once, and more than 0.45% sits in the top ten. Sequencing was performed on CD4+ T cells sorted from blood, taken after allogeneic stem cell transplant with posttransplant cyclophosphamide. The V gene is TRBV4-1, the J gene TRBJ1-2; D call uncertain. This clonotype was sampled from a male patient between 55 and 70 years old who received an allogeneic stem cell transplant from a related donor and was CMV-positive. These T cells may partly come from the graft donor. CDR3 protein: CASSQQFYGYTF. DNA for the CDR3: TGCGCCAGCAGCCAACAATTCTATGGCTACACCTTC.